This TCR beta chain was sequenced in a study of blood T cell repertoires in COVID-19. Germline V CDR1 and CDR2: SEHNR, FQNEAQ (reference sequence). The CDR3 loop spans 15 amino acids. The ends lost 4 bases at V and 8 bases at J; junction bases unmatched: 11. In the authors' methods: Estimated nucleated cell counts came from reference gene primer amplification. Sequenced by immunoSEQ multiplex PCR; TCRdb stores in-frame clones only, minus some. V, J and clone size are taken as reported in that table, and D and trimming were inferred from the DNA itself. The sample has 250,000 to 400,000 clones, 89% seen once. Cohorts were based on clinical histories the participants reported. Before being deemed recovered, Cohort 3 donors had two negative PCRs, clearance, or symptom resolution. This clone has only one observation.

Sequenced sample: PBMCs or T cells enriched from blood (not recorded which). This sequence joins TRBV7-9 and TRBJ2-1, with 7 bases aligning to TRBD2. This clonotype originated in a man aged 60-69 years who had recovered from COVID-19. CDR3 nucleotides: TGTGCCAGCAGCTCAAGGGGACTATTGGGCGATGAGCAGTTCTTC. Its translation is CASSSRGLLGDEQFF.